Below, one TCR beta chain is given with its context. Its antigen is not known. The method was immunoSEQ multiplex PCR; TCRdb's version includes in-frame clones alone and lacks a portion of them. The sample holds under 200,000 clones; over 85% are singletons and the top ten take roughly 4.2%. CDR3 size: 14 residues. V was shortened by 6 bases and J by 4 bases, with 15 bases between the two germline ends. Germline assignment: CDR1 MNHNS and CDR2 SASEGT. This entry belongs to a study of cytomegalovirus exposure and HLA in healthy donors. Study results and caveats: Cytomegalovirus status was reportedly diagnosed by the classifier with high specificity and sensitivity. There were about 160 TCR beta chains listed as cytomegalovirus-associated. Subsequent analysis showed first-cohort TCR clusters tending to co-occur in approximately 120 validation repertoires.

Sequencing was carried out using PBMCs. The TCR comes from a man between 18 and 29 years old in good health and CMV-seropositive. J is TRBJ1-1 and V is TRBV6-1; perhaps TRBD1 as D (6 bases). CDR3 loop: CASRDRTVITEAFF. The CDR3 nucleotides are TGTGCCAGCAGGGACCGGACAGTTATCACTGAAGCTTTCTTT.